This T cell receptor (beta chain) was captured by sequencing in a study of molecular identifiers for immune sequencing clone quantification. Study-wide results and limits: Clones that exceeded 20 RNA copies held over 98% of effector molecules, yet under 1% in naive cells.

Based on a CD8+CD4-CCR7+CD45RA+ profile, naive CD8 T cells were sorted. With regard to this clonotype: Its antigen remains unidentified.

CDR1 and CDR2 from the germline V gene are MGHRA and YSYEKL. The CDR3 contains 16 residues. Trimming at V came to 4 bases and at J to 9 bases, leaving 13 bases not matched to a gene. Preparation of the bulk TCR libraries relied on previously described methods and listed TCR primers. TCRdb reanalysed the PCR reads using MiXCR and keeps one entry per CDR3 protein. There are hundreds of thousands of distinct CDR3 sequences in the sample; roughly 23% occur only once, and 0.78% lies in the top ten. Input material: naive CD8+ T cells from blood, with Jurkat cell RNA spiked in. Subset reported: FACS-sorted CD8+CD4-CCR7+CD45RA+ naive T cells. The TCR was taken from a human donor in good health. Some libraries in this study had Jurkat cell RNA spiked in. The chain combines TRBV4-1 with TRBJ2-1; 9 bases are shared with TRBD1. CDR3 loop: CASSPQGGTGLSEQFF. The CDR3 coding sequence is TGCGCCAGCAGCCCCCAGGGCGGGACAGGGTTATCTGAGCAGTTCTTC.